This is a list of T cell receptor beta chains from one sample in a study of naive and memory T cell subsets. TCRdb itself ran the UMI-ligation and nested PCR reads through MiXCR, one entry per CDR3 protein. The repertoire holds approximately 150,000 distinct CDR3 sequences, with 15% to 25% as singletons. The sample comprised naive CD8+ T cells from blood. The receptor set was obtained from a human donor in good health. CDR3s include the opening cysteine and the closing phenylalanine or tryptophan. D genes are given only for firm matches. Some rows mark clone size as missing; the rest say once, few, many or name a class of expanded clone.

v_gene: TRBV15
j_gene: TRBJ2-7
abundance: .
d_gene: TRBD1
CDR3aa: CATSRGQGKGSYEQYF
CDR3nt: TGTGCCACCAGCAGAGGACAGGGAAAGGGGAGCTACGAGCAGTACTTC

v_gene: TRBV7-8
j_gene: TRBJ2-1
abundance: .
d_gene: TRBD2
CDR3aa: CASSCSWGGFDNEQFF
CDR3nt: TGTGCCAGCAGCTGCTCTTGGGGGGGATTTGACAATGAGCAGTTCTTC

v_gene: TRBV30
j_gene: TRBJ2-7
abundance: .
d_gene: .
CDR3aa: CAWSRSQGLSYEQYF
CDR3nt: TGTGCCTGGAGCCGCTCACAGGGATTGTCCTACGAGCAGTACTTC

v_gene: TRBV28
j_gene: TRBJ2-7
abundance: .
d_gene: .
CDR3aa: CASSYDWLYEQYF
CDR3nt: TGTGCCAGCAGCTACGACTGGTTGTACGAGCAGTACTTC

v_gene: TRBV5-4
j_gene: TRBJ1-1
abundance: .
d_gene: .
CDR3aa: CASSPGLLTEAFF
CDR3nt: TGTGCCAGCAGCCCGGGACTGCTGACTGAAGCTTTCTTT

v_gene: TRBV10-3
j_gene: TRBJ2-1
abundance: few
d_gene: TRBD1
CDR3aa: CAITPDRARSYNEQFF
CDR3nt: TGTGCCATCACCCCGGACAGGGCAAGGTCCTACAATGAGCAGTTCTTC

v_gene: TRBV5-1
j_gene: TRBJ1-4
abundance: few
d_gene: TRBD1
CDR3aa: CASSLGQGPEKLFF
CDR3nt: TGCGCCAGCAGCTTGGGACAGGGTCCTGAAAAACTGTTTTTT

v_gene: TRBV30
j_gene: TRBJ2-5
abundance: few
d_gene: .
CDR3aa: CAWSVQDLGLETQYF
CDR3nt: TGTGCCTGGAGTGTACAAGACTTAGGTTTAGAGACCCAGTACTTC

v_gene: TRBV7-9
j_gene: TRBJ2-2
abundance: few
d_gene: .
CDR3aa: CASTNLQTAAGELFF
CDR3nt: TGTGCCAGCACCAATCTTCAGACAGCAGCTGGGGAGCTGTTTTTT

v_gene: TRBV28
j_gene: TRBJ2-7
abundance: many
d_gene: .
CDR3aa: CASSQPGTYYEQYF
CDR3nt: TGTGCCAGCAGTCAACCCGGGACATACTACGAGCAGTACTTC

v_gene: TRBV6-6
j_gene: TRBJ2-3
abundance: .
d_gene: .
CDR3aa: CASSYPDTQYF
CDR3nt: TGTGCCAGCAGTTACCCAGATACGCAGTATTTT

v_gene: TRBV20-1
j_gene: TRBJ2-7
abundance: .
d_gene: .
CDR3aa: CSATSSYSYEQYF
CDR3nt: TGCAGTGCTACCTCTAGCTACTCCTACGAGCAGTACTTC

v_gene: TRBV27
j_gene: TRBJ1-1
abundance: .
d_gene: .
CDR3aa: CASSLMKVPWTEAFF
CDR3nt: TGTGCCAGCAGTTTAATGAAGGTTCCGTGGACTGAAGCTTTCTTT

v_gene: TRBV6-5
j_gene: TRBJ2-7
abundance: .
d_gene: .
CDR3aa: CASTDRAYEQYF
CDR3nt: TGTGCCAGTACGGACAGAGCCTACGAGCAGTACTTC

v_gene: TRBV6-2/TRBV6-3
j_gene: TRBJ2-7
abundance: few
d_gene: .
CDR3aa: CASSYGLPYEQYF
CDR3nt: TGTGCCAGCAGTTACGGCTTACCCTACGAGCAGTACTTC

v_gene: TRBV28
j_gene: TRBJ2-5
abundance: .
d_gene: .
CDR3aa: CASSFVLSGRETQYF
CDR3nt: TGTGCCAGCAGTTTTGTTCTCTCGGGGCGAGAGACCCAGTACTTC

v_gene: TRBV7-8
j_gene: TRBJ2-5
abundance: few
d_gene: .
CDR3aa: CASSPLDGWETQYF
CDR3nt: TGTGCCAGCAGCCCTTTAGACGGTTGGGAGACCCAGTACTTC

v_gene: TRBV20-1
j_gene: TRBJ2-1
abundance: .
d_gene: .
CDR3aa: CSARDPSYYNEQFF
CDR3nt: TGCAGTGCTAGAGATCCTAGCTACTACAATGAGCAGTTCTTC

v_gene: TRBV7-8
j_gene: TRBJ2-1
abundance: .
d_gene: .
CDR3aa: CASSPAHEQFF
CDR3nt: TGTGCCAGCAGCCCCGCCCATGAGCAGTTCTTC

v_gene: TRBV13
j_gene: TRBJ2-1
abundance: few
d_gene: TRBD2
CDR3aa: CASSGRLAGVYEQFF
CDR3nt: TGTGCCAGCAGCGGCAGACTAGCGGGAGTGTACGAGCAGTTCTTC

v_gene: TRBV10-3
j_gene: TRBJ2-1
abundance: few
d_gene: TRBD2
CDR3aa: CAISEAGGGQYNEQFF
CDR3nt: TGTGCCATCAGTGAGGCGGGAGGGGGCCAGTACAATGAGCAGTTCTTC

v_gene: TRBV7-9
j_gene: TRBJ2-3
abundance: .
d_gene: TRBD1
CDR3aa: CASSFRDRGRKDTQYF
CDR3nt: TGTGCCAGCAGCTTCCGGGACAGGGGCCGAAAAGATACGCAGTATTTT

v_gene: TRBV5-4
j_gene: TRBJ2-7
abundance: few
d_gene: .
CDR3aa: CASSRTEQSYEQYF
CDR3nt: TGTGCCAGCAGTCGGACAGAACAGTCCTACGAGCAGTACTTC

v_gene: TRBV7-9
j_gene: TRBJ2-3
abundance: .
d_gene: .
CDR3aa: CASSPPQGPGDTDTQYF
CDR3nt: TGTGCCAGCAGCCCTCCCCAGGGACCGGGAGACACAGATACGCAGTATTTT

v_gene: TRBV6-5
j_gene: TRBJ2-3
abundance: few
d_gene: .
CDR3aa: CASSYLGGRGTDTQYF
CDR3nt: TGTGCCAGCAGTTACTTGGGAGGTCGGGGCACAGATACGCAGTATTTT

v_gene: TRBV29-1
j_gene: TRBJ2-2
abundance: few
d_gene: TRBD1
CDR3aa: CSVEVGQSVTGELFF
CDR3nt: TGCAGCGTTGAGGTGGGACAGAGCGTCACCGGGGAGCTGTTTTTT

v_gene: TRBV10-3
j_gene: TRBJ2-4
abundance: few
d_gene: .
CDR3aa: CAISDQNMKVAKNIQYF
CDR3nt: TGTGCCATCAGTGACCAGAACATGAAGGTAGCCAAAAACATTCAGTACTTC

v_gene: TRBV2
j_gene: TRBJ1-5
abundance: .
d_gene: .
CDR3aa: CAIQDFNQPQHF
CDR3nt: TGTGCCATACAGGACTTCAATCAGCCCCAGCATTTT

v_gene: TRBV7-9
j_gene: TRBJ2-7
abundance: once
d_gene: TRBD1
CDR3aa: CASSPPGQGRFEPPYEQYF
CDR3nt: TGTGCCAGCAGCCCCCCGGGACAGGGCCGATTCGAGCCGCCCTACGAGCAGTACTTC

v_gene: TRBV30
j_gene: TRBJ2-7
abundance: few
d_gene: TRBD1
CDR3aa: CAWSAGQGTYEQYF
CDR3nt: TGTGCCTGGAGTGCCGGACAGGGAACCTACGAGCAGTACTTC

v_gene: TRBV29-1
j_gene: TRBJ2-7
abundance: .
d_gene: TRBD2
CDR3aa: CSVEIPSGTYEQYF
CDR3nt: TGCAGCGTTGAAATCCCTAGCGGTACCTACGAGCAGTACTTC